What follows describes a single T cell receptor (beta chain). Its specificity is unknown. This sample stems from a study of cytomegalovirus exposure and HLA in healthy donors. Whole-study results and caveats: As confirmed in vitro, three CMV-associated chains were specific for CMV antigens. The study listed roughly 150 cytomegalovirus-associated TCR beta chains.

The CDR3 is 13 amino acids. The germline V gene has CDR1 MNHNS and CDR2 SASEGT. The V end was cut by 6 bases, the J end by 8 bases, with 14 bases between. Sequencing used immunoSEQ multiplex PCR; TCRdb keeps in-frame clones, though not all of them. Of roughly 260,000 clones in the sample, almost 90% are singletons; the top ten hold approximately 0.34%. The study drew the donors from its approximately 110-subject validation cohort, separate from the 666-subject first cohort. Sequenced material: PBMCs. The genes are TRBV6-1 and TRBJ2-1; D remains unclear. The source is a woman between 18 and 29 years old in good health and CMV-seronegative. Written as DNA, the CDR3 is TGTGCCAGCAGAGCTACGTTAATCGATGAGCAGTTCTTC. Amino acids: CASRATLIDEQFF.